A single TCR beta chain is shown here with its context. Its antigen is unidentified. These data originate in a study of T cell responses to AZD1222 COVID-19 vaccine. Study in general: Some second doses came at about 4 weeks and others at about 12 weeks; these were pooled.

Notes on the study in general: The donors showed a predominance of white British ancestry and of females, with possible underestimation of clonal diversity. With dominance at 160-218 and 743-854, vaccine-associated CD4 TCRs spanned spike. Reportedly, nearly half of unique spike TCRs recognized epitopes outside B.1.351/B.1.1.7 mutations.

Sequencing was performed with immunoSEQ multiplex PCR; in TCRdb, only in-frame clones are kept and a portion is missing. Here the sample spans approximately 110,000 clones, about 85% being singletons. The specimen comprised peripheral blood, sampled on day 0 of AZD1222 vaccination. The source of this sequence is an adult in good health.

DNA for the CDR3: TGCGCCAGCAGTGAGTCGGTTTCCGGGGCTCCAGGCGCTAATGAAAAACTGTTTTTT. Encoded protein: CASSESVSGAPGANEKLFF. The rearrangement links TRBV10-1 to TRBJ1-4, with D possibly being TRBD1 (5 bases). CDR3 size: 19 residues. V was pared by 0 bases and J by 3 bases, with 20 bases between. CDR1 and CDR2 from the germline V gene are WNHNN and SYGVQD (reference sequence).